A selection of T cell receptor beta chains follows, all from one sample in a study of control samples from healthy donors and cancer patients. This table comes from immunoSEQ multiplex PCR, and its TCRdb copy is limited to in-frame clones, with some not included. Here the sample spans about 150,000 clones, around nine tenths being singletons. Sequencing input: blood. Every receptor here comes from a man younger than 45 in good health. The CDR3 runs from the conserved cysteine through the conserved F or W. The D gene is left open where the match is weak.

v_gene	d_gene	j_gene	CDR3aa
TRBV7-3	NA	TRBJ1-1	CASTLGRGSTEAFF
TRBV6-5	NA	TRBJ2-3	CASSNGASPDTQYF
TRBV30	NA	TRBJ2-1	CAWSPLAGLGGNEQFF
TRBV7-2	TRBD2	TRBJ2-5	CASSSGASGRKTQYF
TRBV6-2/TRBV6-3	TRBD1	TRBJ2-7	CASSYSDWDRGTYEQYF
TRBV12-3/TRBV12-4	NA	TRBJ2-7	CASSLATEQYF
TRBV24-1	NA	TRBJ2-1	CATSDSTDSYNEQFF
TRBV27	TRBD1	TRBJ2-2	CASSLGGADRGSWGELFF
TRBV7-2	NA	TRBJ2-7	CASSPSTSYEQYF
TRBV25-1	TRBD1	TRBJ1-5	CASSDRDPGTGLNQPQHF
TRBV13	TRBD2	TRBJ2-7	CASSLGQWLAGGPDEQYF
TRBV18	NA	TRBJ1-1	CASSPPAGRNTEAFF
TRBV7-9	TRBD2	TRBJ2-1	CASGAGTSGRASEQFF
TRBV27	NA	TRBJ1-5	CASSLKGTNQPQHF
TRBV5-1	NA	TRBJ1-1	CASSLGGLGTEAFF
TRBV5-5	NA	TRBJ1-5	CASSSEPGINQPQHF
TRBV4-3	TRBD1	TRBJ2-7	CASSQHRGSSYEQYF
TRBV4-1	NA	TRBJ2-7	CASSQGLGPNSYEQYF
TRBV15	TRBD1	TRBJ1-1	CATSSKGAANTEAFF
TRBV15	NA	TRBJ2-7	CATSSDGGPGHEQYF
TRBV5-6	NA	TRBJ1-4	CASSWGGEKLFF
TRBV2	NA	TRBJ2-5	CASNPGLGEDTQYF
TRBV5-3	NA	TRBJ2-7	CATSRGRGPYEQYF
TRBV11-2	NA	TRBJ1-1	CASSLTGNTEAFF
TRBV28	NA	TRBJ1-5	CASQAGAGNQPQHF
TRBV24-1	NA	TRBJ2-3	CATSRRGNTDTQYF
TRBV27	TRBD1	TRBJ1-4	CASSPGTGGSGKLFF
TRBV6-5	TRBD1	TRBJ1-1	CASSYSQGADTEAFF
TRBV19	NA	TRBJ1-5	CASNAKENQPQHF
TRBV4-3	NA	TRBJ1-5	CASSRYRDQPQHF
TRBV7-6	NA	TRBJ2-5	CASSLVQGAGETQYF
TRBV27	NA	TRBJ1-5	CASSLEGLVGQPQHF
TRBV7-9	NA	TRBJ1-2	CASSALKESEDYGYTF
TRBV5-1	NA	TRBJ2-5	CASSRAGTEETQYF
TRBV3-1/TRBV3-2	NA	TRBJ1-4	CASSQDRGYEKLFF
TRBV5-4	TRBD1	TRBJ1-4	CASSFKQGGNEKLFF
TRBV2	NA	TRBJ1-5	CASSESTGVNQPQHF
TRBV5-1	NA	TRBJ2-3	CASSFLGAGTTIDTQYF
TRBV7-3	TRBD1	TRBJ1-1	CASSGRGHGEAFF
TRBV14	NA	TRBJ2-3	CASSRSGTDTQYF
TRBV6-4	NA	TRBJ1-1	CASDAEIKIAEAFF
TRBV5-1	TRBD1	TRBJ1-2	CASSGDRTRYTF
TRBV15	TRBD1	TRBJ2-7	CATSRPGTGFYEQYF
TRBV27	NA	TRBJ2-2	CASSLENTGELFF
TRBV27	NA	TRBJ2-3	CATSLRDRTDTQYF
TRBV6-2/TRBV6-3	NA	TRBJ1-2	CASSYHMDYGYTF
TRBV10-3	NA	TRBJ1-4	CAISESNRASEKLFF
TRBV5-4	NA	TRBJ1-1	CASSGTMNTEAFF
TRBV5-1	TRBD1	TRBJ2-7	CASSLGTGPNEQYF
TRBV9	NA	TRBJ1-1	CASSVRGGAAGTEAFF
TRBV29-1	NA	TRBJ2-3	CSVGTLLTDTQYF
TRBV5-6	TRBD1	TRBJ2-1	CASSQTGTGNEQFF
TRBV20-1	NA	TRBJ2-5	CSIRGSETQYF
TRBV6-2/TRBV6-3	NA	TRBJ2-7	CASSQENYRDEQYF
TRBV7-2	TRBD2	TRBJ2-7	CASSFGLAGFYEQYF
TRBV14	TRBD2	TRBJ2-5	CASSHLKTSGGRETQYF
TRBV18	NA	TRBJ1-5	CASSLGIRDPNQPQHF
TRBV6-5	TRBD2	TRBJ2-7	CALLATYEQYF
TRBV7-3	NA	TRBJ2-7	CASSHQRPLGIHEQYF
TRBV6-2/TRBV6-3	NA	TRBJ2-7	CASSYSGVGYEQYF